Each of the 27 T cell receptor beta chains below was sequenced from the same sample in a study of cytomegalovirus exposure and HLA in healthy donors (dated by TCRdb to the late 2010s). Libraries were prepared through the immunoSEQ multiplex PCR assay. The multiplex PCR relied on a mix of 60 forward primers for TCR Vbeta segments and 13 reverse primers for TCR Jbeta segments. TCRdb re-hosts the immuneACCESS table, in-frame sequences only. Its copies lack some clones; in the studies checked, an unresolved V gene accounts for under half of them, and the cause for the rest is not known. Within this sample are 35,000 to 45,000 clones, with 90% to 95% of them counted one time only. Together, the top ten hold less than 3.5% of the sample. The material sequenced was PBMCs. The origin of the receptors is a young woman in good health and CMV-seronegative.

This sequence joins TRBV28 and TRBJ1-5; 7 positions agree with TRBD1. CDR1 and CDR2 from the germline V gene are MDHEN and SYDVKM. Trimming cost V 3 bases and J 5 bases; bases outside gene matches: 7. This CDR3 spans 15 amino acids. The CDR3 spells CASSFQGVGDQPQHF. Written as DNA, the CDR3 is TGTGCCAGCAGTTTTCAGGGGGTGGGAGATCAGCCCCAGCATTTT.

The table lists this clone with a count of one. Other DNA sequences in the sample encode the same CDR3. The CDR3 region has the DNA TGTGCCAGCAGCTCGTTACCCGAGAGCCTGACTGAAGCTTTCTTT. It is translated as CASSSLPESLTEAFF. The V and J genes are TRBV5-4 and TRBJ1-1; the D is unclear. The length of the CDR3 is 15 residues. Germline CDR1 SGHNT, CDR2 YYREEE (reference sequence). V dropped 3 bases and J dropped 5 bases, with 17 bases sitting between them.

The rearrangement uses TRBV6-8 and TRBJ2-2; D perhaps matches TRBD2 (6 bases). This CDR3 region has 14 residues. The germline V and J ends were trimmed by 6 bases and 3 bases, with 11 bases remaining between them. From germline, CDR1 is MNHGY and CDR2 SAAAGT. The CDR3 region is CASRPGADTGELFF. The CDR3 DNA reads as TGTGCCAGCAGGCCGGGAGCTGACACCGGGGAGCTGTTTTTT.

The chain joins TRBV5-1 to TRBJ2-7, with 7 bases lining up with TRBD1. Trimming at V came to 3 bases and at J to 5 bases, leaving 2 bases not matched to a gene. This CDR3 comprises 12 residues. CDR1 and CDR2 (germline): SGHRS, YFSETQ. The CDR3 bases are TGCGCCAGCAGCTGGGACAGCGACGAGCAGTACTTC. It encodes CASSWDSDEQYF.

V is TRBV10-3 and J is TRBJ1-2, with D possibly matching TRBD1 (6 bases). The CDR3 contains 15 residues. CDR1 and CDR2 from the germline V gene are ENHRY and SYGVKD. The V and J ends lost 0 bases and 4 bases respectively, with 12 bases between them. The CDR3 DNA is TGTGCCATCAGTGAGTCAGCCAGGGGTGGCTATGGCTACACCTTC. Encoded protein: CAISESARGGYGYTF.

The chain employs TRBV10-1 and TRBJ2-3, with D possibly being TRBD2 (6 bases). Trimming cost V 0 bases and J 4 bases, with 14 bases left between them. From germline, CDR1 is WNHNN and CDR2 SYGVQD (reference sequence). The CDR3 covers 16 residues. DNA for the CDR3: TGCGCCAGCAGTGAGTCGAACCCGGAGGGCGCAGATACGCAGTATTTT. It yields the protein CASSESNPEGADTQYF.

V usage is TRBV7-2 and J usage is TRBJ2-3; no reliable D call. This CDR3 contains 14 residues. V was shortened by 3 bases and J by 6 bases, with 13 bases between the two germline ends. Per germline, CDR1 SGHTA and CDR2 FQGNSA. The CDR3 sequence is CASSLVRLRDTQYF. CDR3 bases: TGTGCCAGCAGCTTGGTCCGGTTGAGGGATACGCAGTATTTT.

This chain uses TRBV10-3 with TRBJ2-2, with TRBD1 identical over 8 bases. V gave up 7 bases and J gave up 4 bases; unmatched junction bases: 8. The germline gives CDR1 ENHRY, CDR2 SYGVKD. This CDR3 is 15 amino acids long. In DNA, the CDR3 is TGTGCCATCACTTCCTCAGGGGGCCCCACCGGGGAGCTGTTTTTT. It translates to CAITSSGGPTGELFF.

This chain uses TRBV28 with TRBJ2-5, with 15 bases lining up with TRBD2. The CDR3 loop spans 17 amino acids. CDR1 is MDHEN, CDR2 SYDVKM, per germline. V shed 7 bases, J shed 5 bases, and the junction held 11 bases outside the gene matches. CDR3 in amino acids: CASTPGLAGGVGETQYF. The CDR3 DNA follows: TGTGCCAGCACACCGGGACTAGCGGGAGGAGTAGGCGAGACCCAGTACTTC. Together with reference TRBV28 and TRBJ2-5, the CDR3 gives the full variable domain: DVKVTQSSRYLVKRTGEKVFLECVQDMDHENMFWYRQDPGLGLRLIYFSYDVKMKEKGDIPEGYSVSREKKERFSLILESASTNQTSMYLCASTPGLAGGVGETQYFGPGTRLLVL.

J is TRBJ2-5 and V is TRBV7-8, with 10 bases fitting TRBD2. The assigned J gene may be wrong: the sequence end matches TRBJ2-7 better. The CDR3 length is 15 residues. Per the germline V gene, CDR1 is SGHVS and CDR2 is FQNEAQ. CDR3 nucleotides: TGTGCCAGCAGCTTAGACCGGACTAGCGGATACGAGCAGTACTTC. Translating it yields CASSLDRTSGYEQYF.

CDR3 coding DNA: TGTGCCAGCAGCGAGGGACAGGGTAAAAAACTGTTTTTT. It specifies CASSEGQGKKLFF. The genes are TRBV5-4 and TRBJ1-4, with TRBD1 matching 9 bases. This CDR3 comprises 13 residues. V lost 4 bases to trimming and J lost 9 bases; unmatched junction nucleotides: 4. Germline CDR1 and CDR2: SGHNT and YYREEE (reference sequence).

The chain joins TRBV7-9 to TRBJ2-7; D is undetermined. CDR1 and CDR2 (germline): SEHNR, FQNEAQ (reference sequence). V lost 1 base and J lost 6, with 13 bases in between. The CDR3 consists of 14 residues. The CDR3 region has the DNA TGTGCCAGCAGCTTAGGGCAGTCTCGAGGCGAGCAGTACTTC. This encodes CASSLGQSRGEQYF.

This rearrangement joins TRBV28 to TRBJ2-7; 8 bases align to TRBD2. J lost 1 base, V lost 4 bases, and 3 bases had no gene match. CDR1 and CDR2 (germline): MDHEN, SYDVKM. CDR3 length: 14 residues. The CDR3 is CASSWRGVSYEQYF. DNA for the CDR3: TGTGCCAGCAGTTGGCGGGGGGTGTCCTACGAGCAGTACTTC.

The chain combines TRBV19 with TRBJ2-7; 8 bases line up with TRBD2. The ends lost 3 bases at V and 2 bases at J; junction bases unmatched: 3. The germline CDR1 and CDR2 sequences are LNHDA and SQIVND (reference sequence). The CDR3 consists of 14 residues. The CDR3 nucleotides are TGTGCCAGTAGTATGACTAGCGACACCTACGAGCAGTACTTC. Protein product: CASSMTSDTYEQYF.

The chain recombines TRBV9 with TRBJ2-3; 12 nucleotides align to TRBD2. The CDR3 is 15 amino acids. Germline V gene data show CDR1 as SGDLS and CDR2 as YYNGEE. After removal of 0 bases from V and 4 bases from J, the junction contained 0 bases not matched to a gene. The CDR3 DNA reads TGTGCCAGCAGCGTAGGACTAGCGGGAGCAGATACGCAGTATTTT. This translates into CASSVGLAGADTQYF.

The sample holds one count of this clone. The chain has TRBV20-1 and TRBJ2-7, with D possibly matching TRBD1 (6 bases). The CDR3 is 11 amino acids. CDR1 is DFQATT and CDR2 is SNEGSKA in the germline V gene (reference sequence). V shed 8 bases and J shed 5 bases, with 13 bases lying between them. CDR3 coding DNA: TGCAGTACCAGCAGGGGAAACGAGCAGTACTTC. Residues: CSTSRGNEQYF.

This clone was seen only once. The chain combines TRBV28 with TRBJ1-5; D uncertain. CDR3 length: 15 residues. CDR1 and CDR2 (germline): MDHEN, SYDVKM. V was trimmed by 9 bases and J by 0 bases, leaving 15 bases between them. The CDR3 DNA reads TGTGCCAGTTCCGGAGGGAACCTTAGCAATCAGCCCCAGCATTTT. Encoded protein: CASSGGNLSNQPQHF. The full variable domain, its missing parts supplied by reference TRBV28 and TRBJ1-5, is DVKVTQSSRYLVKRTGEKVFLECVQDMDHENMFWYRQDPGLGLRLIYFSYDVKMKEKGDIPEGYSVSREKKERFSLILESASTNQTSMYLCASSGGNLSNQPQHFGDGTRLSIL.

V is TRBV6-6 and J is TRBJ2-3, with 9 bases identical to TRBD1. CDR1 is MNHNY and CDR2 is SVGAGI in the germline V gene (reference sequence). V gave up 4 bases and J gave up 2 bases; unmatched junction bases: 7. This CDR3 comprises 16 residues. The DNA of the CDR3 is TGTGCCAGCAGTTTCGGACAGGGGCGAAACACAGATACGCAGTATTTT. Amino acid sequence: CASSFGQGRNTDTQYF.

The chain joins TRBV20-1 to TRBJ1-1; D ambiguous. The germline V and J ends were trimmed by 5 bases and 3 bases, with 4 bases remaining between them. The CDR3 is 10 residues long. Germline-derived CDR1 and CDR2 are DFQATT and SNEGSKA (reference sequence). CDR3 in DNA: TGCAGTGCTCCTGACACTGAAGCTTTCTTT. This gives the protein CSAPDTEAFF.

Sample share makes this clone large (0.1 to 1%). The V call is TRBV10-1, the J call TRBJ1-1, with D hard to call. V shed 0 bases and J shed 0 bases, with 14 bases lying between them. The germline V gene has CDR1 WNHNN and CDR2 SYGVQD (reference sequence). The CDR3 runs 17 residues. This CDR3 is CASSESRGSAVNTEAFF. In nucleotides, the CDR3 is TGCGCCAGCAGTGAGTCGAGAGGTTCCGCCGTGAACACTGAAGCTTTCTTT.

The chain joins TRBV12-5 to TRBJ2-1; no definite D call. Trimming took off 5 bases at V and 6 bases at J, with 14 bases between the two ends. This CDR3 region has 14 residues. Germline lookup yields CDR1 LGHNT and CDR2 FRNRAP. DNA of the CDR3: TGTGCTAGTGGTCAAGGAGATTCGGTCAATGAGCAGTTCTTC. Protein sequence: CASGQGDSVNEQFF.

This chain uses TRBV29-1 with TRBJ2-1, with 8 bases matching TRBD2. Germline V gives CDR1 SQVTM, CDR2 ANQGSEA. V shed 2 bases, J shed 7 bases, and the junction held 4 bases outside the gene matches. The CDR3 is made up of 13 amino acids. The CDR3 is CSVETIAGNEQFF. In nucleotides, the CDR3 is TGCAGCGTTGAAACGATAGCGGGAAATGAGCAGTTCTTC.

The CDR3 here is CASSLGTLSNEQFF. CDR3 DNA: TGTGCCAGCAGCCTGGGGACTCTGAGCAATGAGCAGTTCTTC. This chain uses TRBV9 with TRBJ2-1, with D possibly matching TRBD2 (6 bases). The CDR3 sequence is 14 residues long. Germline V lookup: CDR1 SGDLS, CDR2 YYNGEE. V was pared by 4 bases and J by 6 bases, with 14 bases between.

This rearrangement joins TRBV4-1 to TRBJ2-7; TRBD2 matches 12 bases. The ends lost 1 base at V and 6 bases at J; junction bases unmatched: 22. CDR3 length: 21 residues. Germline CDR1 and CDR2: MGHRA and YSYEKL. CDR3 in amino acids: CASSQVIGRRVLAGGNGEQYF. The CDR3 DNA follows: TGCGCCAGCAGCCAAGTCATCGGCCGGCGGGTACTAGCGGGAGGAAACGGCGAGCAGTACTTC.

The rearrangement links TRBV7-9 to TRBJ1-4, with D perhaps matching TRBD1 (5 bases). Germline CDR1 and CDR2: SEHNR and FQNEAQ (reference sequence). The CDR3 sequence is 14 residues long. The ends were cut back, 5 bases at V and 7 bases at J, with 14 bases in the middle. CDR3 sequence (DNA): TGTGCCAGCAGCCTGCTTGCAAGGGGTGAAAAACTGTTTTTT. Its protein is CASSLLARGEKLFF.

This sequence joins TRBV7-8 and TRBJ1-2; D is unresolved. Trimming took off 3 bases at V and 3 bases at J, with 17 bases between the two ends. This CDR3 contains 16 residues. The germline gives CDR1 SGHVS, CDR2 FQNEAQ. The CDR3 DNA is TGTGCCAGCAGCTTGTCCGGGAGGAGGGAGGACTATGGCTACACCTTC. It is translated as CASSLSGRREDYGYTF.

Here the CDR3 reads CASSADRSANEKLFF. The CDR3 DNA follows: TGTGCCAGCAGCGCGGACAGGTCGGCTAATGAAAAACTGTTTTTT. The chain carries TRBV9 and TRBJ1-4; 7 nucleotides line up with TRBD1. The length of the CDR3 is 15 residues. The ends lost 3 bases at V and 3 bases at J; junction bases unmatched: 5. CDR1 SGDLS and CDR2 YYNGEE come from the germline V gene.